The next 28 T cell receptor beta chains were all read from a single sample in a study of cytomegalovirus exposure and HLA in healthy donors (dated by TCRdb to the late 2010s). Preparation of the library involved the immunoSEQ multiplex PCR assay. A mixture of 60 forward primers for TCR Vbeta segments and 13 reverse primers for TCR Jbeta segments was used in the multiplex PCR. TCRdb carries this immuneACCESS record with in-frame sequences only. Its versions omit some clonotypes, under half of them owing to an unresolved V gene in the studies checked, with the rest unexplained. This sample's records show about 200,000 clones. The top ten constitute 6.5% of the sample. Material: PBMCs. The receptor set was obtained from a man aged 30 to 45 in good health and CMV-seronegative.

The chain combines TRBV11-3 with TRBJ2-2; TRBD1 agrees at 7 bases. Germline CDR1 and CDR2: SGHNT and YENEEA. V was pared by 5 bases and J by 4 bases, with 10 bases of the junction left unmatched. The CDR3 is made up of 16 amino acids. The CDR3 protein is CASSQQGTVGTGELFF. For the CDR3, the DNA is TGTGCCAGCAGCCAACAGGGGACGGTGGGCACCGGGGAGCTGTTTTTT.

The chain combines TRBV27 with TRBJ1-1; D not resolved. Trimming stripped 5 bases from V and 6 bases from J, with 10 bases between. Per germline, CDR1 MNHEY and CDR2 SMNVEV (reference sequence). The CDR3 length is 12 residues. The CDR3 DNA reads TGTGCCAGCAGTCCTAGTGGGTCTGAAGCTTTCTTT. This encodes CASSPSGSEAFF.

Comments on this clone: This sample includes further DNA sequences coding for the same CDR3. The rearrangement links TRBV18 to TRBJ1-5; D possibly corresponds to TRBD1 (5 bases). The CDR3 spans 14 residues. V dropped 3 bases and J dropped 4 bases, with 10 bases sitting between them. Germline-derived CDR1 and CDR2 are KGHSH and LQKENI. This chain's CDR3 is CASSPGLQNQPQHF. Here the CDR3 DNA reads TGTGCCAGCTCACCGGGGCTGCAAAATCAGCCCCAGCATTTT.

This chain connects TRBV4-2 to TRBJ2-5, with no clear D. The J call may be faulty, since TRBJ2-7 better matches the DNA end. This CDR3 region has 17 residues. CDR1 is LGHNA, CDR2 YNFKEQ, per germline. CDR3 bases: TGTGCCAGCAGCCAAGAGGAACCTCTAGAGAGTTCGTACGAGCAGTACTTC. Its translation is CASSQEEPLESSYEQYF.

The rearrangement uses TRBV6-6 and TRBJ2-3, with TRBD2 identical over 9 bases. Germline V gene sequence: CDR1 MNHNY, CDR2 SVGAGI (reference sequence). The CDR3 is 16 residues long. V dropped 0 bases and J dropped 4; count of bases not matched to a gene: 5. The CDR3 here is CASSYSGGGAADTQYF. CDR3 nucleotides: TGTGCCAGCAGTTACTCTGGCGGGGGGGCCGCAGATACGCAGTATTTT.

This rearrangement joins TRBV25-1 to TRBJ2-4, with TRBD1 as a possible D gene (5 bases). Deletions cut 2 bases from V and 5 bases from J, with 16 bases between. Germline V gene data show CDR1 as MGHDK and CDR2 as SYGVNS. The CDR3 covers 16 residues. The DNA of the CDR3 is TGTGCCAGCAGTGAAGGTGCAAACTGGGGCCAAAACATTCAGTACTTC. Protein product: CASSEGANWGQNIQYF.

V usage is TRBV11-1 and J usage is TRBJ2-7; D is possibly TRBD2 (5 bases). V was pared by 5 bases and J by 3 bases, with 14 bases between. Per the germline V gene, CDR1 is SGHAT and CDR2 is FQDESV (reference sequence). The CDR3 is 14 residues long. CDR3 in DNA: TGTGCCAGCAGCCTCCGAGGGAATCACTACGAGCAGTACTTC. Translating it yields CASSLRGNHYEQYF.

This chain links TRBV10-3 with TRBJ2-1; no clear D gene. Germline V CDR1 and CDR2: ENHRY, SYGVKD. Trimming removed 0 bases at V and 0 bases at J, with 6 bases between. The CDR3 length is 15 residues. The CDR3 protein is CAISESVSSYNEQFF. In DNA form, the CDR3 reads TGTGCCATCAGTGAGTCGGTGAGCTCCTACAATGAGCAGTTCTTC.

The V gene is TRBV6-5, the J gene TRBJ2-7, with D unresolved. The germline V and J ends were trimmed by 1 base and 3 bases, with 10 bases remaining between them. Germline V gene lookup returns CDR1 MNHEY and CDR2 SVGAGI. The CDR3 consists of 14 residues. CDR3 nucleotide sequence: TGTGCCAGCAGTTACTTGGGCCAAGACTACGAGCAGTACTTC. Its translation is CASSYLGQDYEQYF.

The J gene is TRBJ2-7, the V gene TRBV11-3; D might be TRBD2 (6 bases). This CDR3 region has 13 residues. Germline V gene lookup returns CDR1 SGHNT and CDR2 YENEEA. V was pared by 3 bases and J by 5 bases, with 11 bases between. This CDR3 reads CASSFGGVNEQYF. The CDR3 DNA reads as TGTGCCAGCAGCTTCGGAGGGGTGAACGAGCAGTACTTC.

The chain is built from TRBV5-1 and TRBJ1-1; weak D call: TRBD1 (5 bases). This CDR3 has 15 residues. CDR1 and CDR2 (germline): SGHRS, YFSETQ. Trimming left V 4 bases short and J 1 base short, with 14 bases between. The CDR3 region is CASSPARGGNTEAFF. DNA for the CDR3: TGCGCCAGCAGCCCGGCGCGGGGGGGGAACACTGAAGCTTTCTTT.

CDR3 protein: CASSTLAGGGRNEQFF. CDR3 bases: TGTGCCAGTAGTACGTTGGCGGGGGGTGGGAGGAATGAGCAGTTCTTC. The chain uses TRBV19 and TRBJ2-1; 8 bases align to TRBD2. Germline values: CDR1 LNHDA, CDR2 SQIVND (reference sequence). Losses at the gene ends were 4 bases for V and 7 bases for J; bases not matched to a gene: 12. This CDR3 has 16 residues.

The rearrangement links TRBV28 to TRBJ1-5; TRBD1 matches at 9 bases. This CDR3 spans 15 amino acids. The germline V gene encodes CDR1 MDHEN and CDR2 SYDVKM. The J segment lost 6 bases and the V segment lost 5 bases, leaving 8 bases of the junction unmatched. The CDR3 sequence is CASSLRDRDLQPQHF. As DNA, the CDR3 is TGTGCCAGCAGTCTCCGGGACAGGGATCTTCAGCCCCAGCATTTT.

V is TRBV2 and J is TRBJ1-2, with D possibly matching TRBD1 (5 bases). CDR1 and CDR2 from the germline V gene are SNHLY and FYNNEI. This CDR3 spans 12 amino acids. V lost 6 bases to trimming and J lost 3 bases, with 8 bases between them. CDR3 sequence: CASRQDHYGYTF. The CDR3 DNA sequence: TGTGCCAGCAGACAGGACCACTATGGCTACACCTTC.

V and J are TRBV7-2 and TRBJ2-5, with D possibly matching TRBD1 (5 bases). Germline CDR1 is SGHTA and CDR2 is FQGNSA. V lost 5 bases to trimming and J lost 3 bases, with 10 bases between them. The CDR3 runs to 13 residues. The CDR3: CASSPGAEETQYF. The CDR3 nucleotides read TGTGCCAGCAGCCCTGGGGCTGAAGAGACCCAGTACTTC.

The chain has TRBV29-1 and TRBJ2-3, with 11 positions matching TRBD2. Germline V CDR1 and CDR2: SQVTM, ANQGSEA. J lost 0 bases, V lost 5 bases, and 19 bases had no gene match. This CDR3 comprises 20 residues. The CDR3: CSVKVPWVTSGRSSTDTQYF. The CDR3 DNA reads as TGCAGCGTTAAGGTCCCCTGGGTAACTAGCGGGAGAAGTAGCACAGATACGCAGTATTTT.

V gene TRBV27 combines with J gene TRBJ2-3; D gene uncertain. The CDR3 consists of 14 residues. Germline CDR1 reads MNHEY; CDR2 reads SMNVEV (reference sequence). With 2 bases removed from V and 0 bases from J, the gap between germline ends came to 6 bases. CDR3 in amino acids: CASSLISSTDTQYF. In nucleotides, the CDR3 is TGTGCCAGCAGTTTAATCAGTAGCACAGATACGCAGTATTTT.

The V call is TRBV30, the J call TRBJ1-6, with TRBD1 matching over 9 bases. This CDR3 contains 15 residues. With V trimmed by 0 bases and J by 8 bases, 5 bases remained unmatched. The germline V gene encodes CDR1 GTSNPN and CDR2 SVGIG (reference sequence). The CDR3 region is CAWSVQTGGYSPLHF. In DNA, the CDR3 is TGTGCCTGGAGTGTACAGACAGGGGGTTATTCACCCCTCCACTTT.

CDR3 region: CALGQNYGADGYTF. Written as DNA, the CDR3 is TGTGCCTTGGGACAGAATTACGGTGCGGATGGCTACACCTTC. The chain employs TRBV30 and TRBJ1-2; TRBD1 matches at 7 bases. CDR3 length equals 14 residues. Germline CDR1 is GTSNPN and CDR2 is SVGIG (reference sequence). V shed 7 bases and J 6 bases; nucleotides not matched to a gene: 14.

The chain recombines TRBV18 with TRBJ2-7; D is perhaps TRBD2 (7 bases). CDR3 length equals 15 residues. Germline V CDR1 and CDR2: KGHSH, LQKENI. The germline V and J ends were trimmed by 2 bases and 4 bases, with 15 bases remaining between them. CDR3 residues: CASSPVAGASYEQYF. The CDR3 nucleotides read TGTGCCAGCTCACCAGTTGCGGGGGCGTCGTACGAGCAGTACTTC.

V is TRBV27 and J is TRBJ2-7, with TRBD1 matching 10 bases. This CDR3 spans 16 amino acids. Germline assignment: CDR1 MNHEY and CDR2 SMNVEV (reference sequence). V lost 1 base, J lost 7 bases, and 10 bases stayed unmatched. CDR3 residues: CASSLLGGQGSREQYF. For the CDR3, the DNA is TGTGCCAGCAGTTTATTGGGGGGACAGGGGTCGAGGGAGCAGTACTTC.

CDR3 in DNA: TGCGCCAGCAGTGATCGGTACAGGGGAAACGATGAGCAGTTCTTC. It specifies CASSDRYRGNDEQFF. J is TRBJ2-1 and V is TRBV10-1; 7 bases line up with TRBD1. The CDR3 is 15 amino acids. With V trimmed by 3 bases and J by 8 bases, 10 bases remained unmatched. The germline V gene has CDR1 WNHNN and CDR2 SYGVQD (reference sequence).

This chain connects TRBV4-2 to TRBJ2-7; the match to TRBD1 covers 8 bases. Germline CDR1 is LGHNA and CDR2 is YNFKEQ. The CDR3 extends over 16 amino acids. J was trimmed by 2 bases and V by 0 bases; bases with no gene match: 6. Written as DNA, the CDR3 is TGTGCCAGCAGCCAAGATAGGGGACAGGTCACCTACGAGCAGTACTTC. Translating gives CASSQDRGQVTYEQYF.

CDR3 sequence (DNA): TGTGCCAGCAGCTTAGTCACAGGGGTTGAGACGCAGTATTTT. This codes for CASSLVTGVETQYF. V usage is TRBV7-9 and J usage is TRBJ2-3; TRBD1 aligns across 7 bases. Germline CDR1 reads SEHNR; CDR2 reads FQNEAQ (reference sequence). V lost 1 base and J lost 9; bases outside the gene matches: 7. The CDR3 has 14 residues.

A note on this clone: The final CDR3 position lacks the conserved phenylalanine or tryptophan, pointing to a likely read error. The rearrangement uses TRBV18 and TRBJ1-5, with 7 bases that match TRBD1. The CDR3 sequence is 15 residues long. After removal of 2 bases from V and 5 bases from J, the junction contained 6 bases not matched to a gene. Germline CDR1 KGHSH, CDR2 LQKENI. CDR3 sequence: CASSPTDRMDQPQHC. CDR3 in DNA: TGTGCCAGCTCACCAACGGACAGGATGGATCAGCCCCAGCATTGT.

V is TRBV19 and J is TRBJ2-2; 8 bases match TRBD1. The CDR3 runs 15 residues. The junction had 5 bases not matched to a gene; V was cut back by 3 bases and J by 5 bases. Germline V gene lookup returns CDR1 LNHDA and CDR2 SQIVND (reference sequence). The CDR3 bases are TGTGCCAGTAGTATTAGGACAGGGAGGACCGGGGAGCTGTTTTTT. As protein: CASSIRTGRTGELFF.

V gene TRBV6-5 combines with J gene TRBJ2-7; D is perhaps TRBD1 (8 bases). The CDR3 runs to 12 residues. The V gene lost 7 bases and the J gene lost 5 bases, with 12 bases spanning the gap. The germline V gene has CDR1 MNHEY and CDR2 SVGAGI. The CDR3 sequence: CASIQGGHEQYF. The CDR3 nucleotides are TGTGCCAGCATACAGGGGGGGCACGAGCAGTACTTC.

DNA for the CDR3: TGTGCCTGGGTGCGGGACAGGTCTTTAGGAGGCTACACCTTC. This translates into CAWVRDRSLGGYTF. The rearrangement links TRBV30 to TRBJ1-2, with 8 bases lining up with TRBD1. The CDR3 has 14 amino acids. CDR1 GTSNPN and CDR2 SVGIG come from the germline V gene (reference sequence). J was trimmed by 8 bases and V by 5 bases; bases with no gene match: 13.